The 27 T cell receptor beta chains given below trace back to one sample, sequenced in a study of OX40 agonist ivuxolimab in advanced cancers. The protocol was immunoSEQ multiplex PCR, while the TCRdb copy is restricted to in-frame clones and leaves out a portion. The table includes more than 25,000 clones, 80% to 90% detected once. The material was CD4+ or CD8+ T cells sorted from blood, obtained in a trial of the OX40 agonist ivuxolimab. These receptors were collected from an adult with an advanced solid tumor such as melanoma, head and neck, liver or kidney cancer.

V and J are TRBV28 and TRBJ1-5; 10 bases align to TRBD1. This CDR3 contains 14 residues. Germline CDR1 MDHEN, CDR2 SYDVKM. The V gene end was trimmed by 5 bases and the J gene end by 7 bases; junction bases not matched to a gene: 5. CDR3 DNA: TGTGCCAGCAGTCCAGGACAGGGGGGCCAGCCCCAGCATTTT. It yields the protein CASSPGQGGQPQHF.

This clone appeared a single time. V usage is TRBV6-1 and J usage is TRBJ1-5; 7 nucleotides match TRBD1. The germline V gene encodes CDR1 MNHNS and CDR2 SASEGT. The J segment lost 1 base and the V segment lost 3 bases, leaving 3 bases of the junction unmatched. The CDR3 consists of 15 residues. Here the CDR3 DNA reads TGTGCCAGCAGTGAGGGACAGATGAGCAATCAGCCCCAGCATTTT. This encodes CASSEGQMSNQPQHF.

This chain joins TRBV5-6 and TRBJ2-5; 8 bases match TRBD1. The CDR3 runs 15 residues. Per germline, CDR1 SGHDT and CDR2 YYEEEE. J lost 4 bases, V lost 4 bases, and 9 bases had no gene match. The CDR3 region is CASSPGARGRETQYF. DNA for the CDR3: TGTGCCAGCAGCCCCGGGGCCAGGGGGCGAGAGACCCAGTACTTC.

CDR3 DNA: TGTGCCAGCAGCTTGGGAGCGGGAGGGCTAGGAGAGCAGTACTTC. It yields the protein CASSLGAGGLGEQYF. This chain connects TRBV11-2 to TRBJ2-7; 10 bases align to TRBD2. This CDR3 has 15 residues. Germline assignment: CDR1 SGHAT and CDR2 FQNNGV. Unmatched junction bases numbered 9, after V lost 3 bases and J lost 7 bases. Full variable domain (remainder filled in from reference TRBV11-2 and TRBJ2-7): EAGVAQSPRYKIIEKRQSVAFWCNPISGHATLYWYQQILGQGPKLLIQFQNNGVVDDSQLPKDRFSAERLKGVDSTLKIQPAKLEDSAVYLCASSLGAGGLGEQYFGPGTRLTVT.

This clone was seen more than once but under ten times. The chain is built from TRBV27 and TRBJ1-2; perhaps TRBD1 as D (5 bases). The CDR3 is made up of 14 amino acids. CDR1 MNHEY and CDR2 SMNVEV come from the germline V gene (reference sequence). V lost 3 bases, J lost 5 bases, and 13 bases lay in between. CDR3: CASSFSTDSYGYTF. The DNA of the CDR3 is TGTGCCAGCAGTTTCTCTACCGACAGTTATGGCTACACCTTC.

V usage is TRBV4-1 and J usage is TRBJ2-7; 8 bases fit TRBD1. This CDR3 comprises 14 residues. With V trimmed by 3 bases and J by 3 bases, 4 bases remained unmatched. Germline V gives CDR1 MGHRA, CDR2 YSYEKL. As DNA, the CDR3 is TGCGCCAGCAGCCACCCGGGACAGGTCTACGAGCAGTACTTC. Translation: CASSHPGQVYEQYF.

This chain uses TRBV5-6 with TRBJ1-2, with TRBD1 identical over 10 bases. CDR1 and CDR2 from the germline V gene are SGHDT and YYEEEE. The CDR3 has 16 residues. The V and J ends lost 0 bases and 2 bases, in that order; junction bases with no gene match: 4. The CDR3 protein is CASSLAGTGENYGYTF. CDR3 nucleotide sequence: TGTGCCAGCAGCTTGGCGGGGACAGGGGAGAACTATGGCTACACCTTC.

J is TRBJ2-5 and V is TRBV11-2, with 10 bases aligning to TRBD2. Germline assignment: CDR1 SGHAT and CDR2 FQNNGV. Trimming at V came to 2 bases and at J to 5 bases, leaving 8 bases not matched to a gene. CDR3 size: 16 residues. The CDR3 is CASSLLAGVPLETQYF. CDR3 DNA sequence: TGTGCCAGCAGCTTACTAGCGGGAGTGCCTCTGGAGACCCAGTACTTC.

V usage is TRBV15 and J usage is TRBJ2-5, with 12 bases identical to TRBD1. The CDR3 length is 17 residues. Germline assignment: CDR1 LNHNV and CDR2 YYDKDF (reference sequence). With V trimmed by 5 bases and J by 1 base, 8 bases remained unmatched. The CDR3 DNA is TGTGCCACCAGCCGGGCGCGGGACAGGGGGCCCCAAGAGACCCAGTACTTC. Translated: CATSRARDRGPQETQYF.

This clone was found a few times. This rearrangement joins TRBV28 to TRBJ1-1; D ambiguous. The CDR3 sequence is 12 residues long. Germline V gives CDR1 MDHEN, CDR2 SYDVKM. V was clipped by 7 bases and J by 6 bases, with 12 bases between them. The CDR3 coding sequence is TGTGCCAGCAAAACCGTGAGACCTGAAGCTTTCTTT. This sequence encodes CASKTVRPEAFF.

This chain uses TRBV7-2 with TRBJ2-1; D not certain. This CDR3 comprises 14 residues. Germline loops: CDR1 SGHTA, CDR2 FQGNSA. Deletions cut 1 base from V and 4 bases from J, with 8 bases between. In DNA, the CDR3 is TGTGCCAGCAGCTTAGTTGGGGAATACAATGAGCAGTTCTTC. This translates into CASSLVGEYNEQFF.

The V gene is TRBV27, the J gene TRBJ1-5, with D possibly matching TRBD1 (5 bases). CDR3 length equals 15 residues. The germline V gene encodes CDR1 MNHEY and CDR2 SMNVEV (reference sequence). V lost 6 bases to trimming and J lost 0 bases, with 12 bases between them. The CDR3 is CASSSGGGSNQPQHF. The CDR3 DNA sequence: TGTGCCAGCAGCTCCGGGGGAGGTAGCAATCAGCCCCAGCATTTT.

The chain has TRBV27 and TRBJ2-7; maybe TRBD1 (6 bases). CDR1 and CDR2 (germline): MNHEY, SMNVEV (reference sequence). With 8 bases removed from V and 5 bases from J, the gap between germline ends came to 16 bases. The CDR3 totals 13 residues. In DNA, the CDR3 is TGTGCCAGCTCAACGGGACACATCCACGAGCAGTACTTC. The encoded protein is CASSTGHIHEQYF.

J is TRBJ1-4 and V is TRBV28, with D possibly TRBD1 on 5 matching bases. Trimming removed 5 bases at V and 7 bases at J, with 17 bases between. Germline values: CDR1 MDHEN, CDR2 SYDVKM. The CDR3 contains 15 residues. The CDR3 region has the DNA TGTGCCAGCAGTCCACTCCAGGGAGTAAGTGAAAAACTGTTTTTT. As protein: CASSPLQGVSEKLFF. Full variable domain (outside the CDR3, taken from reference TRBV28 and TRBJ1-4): DVKVTQSSRYLVKRTGEKVFLECVQDMDHENMFWYRQDPGLGLRLIYFSYDVKMKEKGDIPEGYSVSREKKERFSLILESASTNQTSMYLCASSPLQGVSEKLFFGSGTQLSVL.

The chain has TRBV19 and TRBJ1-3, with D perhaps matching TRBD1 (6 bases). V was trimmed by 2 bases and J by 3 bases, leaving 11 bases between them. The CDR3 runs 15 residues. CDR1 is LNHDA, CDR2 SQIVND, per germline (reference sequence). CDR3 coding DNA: TGTGCCAGTAGTATACAAACAGGGCTTGGAAACACCATATATTTT. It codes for CASSIQTGLGNTIYF.

Written as DNA, the CDR3 is TGTGCCACCAGCAGAGAAAGGGGGCAGCCCCAGCATTTT. Translating it yields CATSRERGQPQHF. V usage is TRBV15 and J usage is TRBJ1-5; TRBD1 might be the D (6 bases). Trimming removed 0 bases at V and 7 bases at J, with 7 bases between. CDR1 is LNHNV, CDR2 YYDKDF, per germline (reference sequence). The CDR3 consists of 13 residues.

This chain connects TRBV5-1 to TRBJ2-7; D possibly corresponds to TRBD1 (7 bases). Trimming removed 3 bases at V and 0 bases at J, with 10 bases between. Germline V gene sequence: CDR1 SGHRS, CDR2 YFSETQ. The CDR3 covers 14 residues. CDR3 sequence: CASSWGDSSYEQYF. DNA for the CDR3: TGCGCCAGCAGCTGGGGGGACAGCTCCTACGAGCAGTACTTC.

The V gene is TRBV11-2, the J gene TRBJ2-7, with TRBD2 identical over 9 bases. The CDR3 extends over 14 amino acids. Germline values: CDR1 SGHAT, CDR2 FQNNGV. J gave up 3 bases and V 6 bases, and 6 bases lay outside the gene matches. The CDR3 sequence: CASRGATSGYEQYF. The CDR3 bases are TGTGCCAGCAGGGGCGCGACTAGCGGCTACGAGCAGTACTTC.

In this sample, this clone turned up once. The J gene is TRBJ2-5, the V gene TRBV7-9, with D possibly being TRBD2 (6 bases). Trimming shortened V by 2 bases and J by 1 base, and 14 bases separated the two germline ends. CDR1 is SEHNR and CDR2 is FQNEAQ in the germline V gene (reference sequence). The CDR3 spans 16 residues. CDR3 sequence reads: CASSLSNGGLQETQYF. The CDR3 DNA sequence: TGTGCCAGCAGCTTATCCAACGGGGGACTCCAAGAGACCCAGTACTTC.

The CDR3 reads CASSWGGQNYEQYF. The CDR3 bases are TGTGCCAGCAGTTGGGGGGGACAGAACTACGAGCAGTACTTC. V is TRBV6-1 and J is TRBJ2-7, with D perhaps given as TRBD1 or TRBD2 (7 bases each). Germline V lookup: CDR1 MNHNS, CDR2 SASEGT. V lost 5 bases and J lost 3, with 14 bases in between. The CDR3 loop spans 14 amino acids.

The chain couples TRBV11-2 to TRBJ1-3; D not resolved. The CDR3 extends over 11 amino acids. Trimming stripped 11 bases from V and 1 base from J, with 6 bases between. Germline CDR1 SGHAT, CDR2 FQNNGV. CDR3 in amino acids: CASDSGNTIYF. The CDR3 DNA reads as TGTGCCTCCGATTCTGGAAACACCATATATTTT.

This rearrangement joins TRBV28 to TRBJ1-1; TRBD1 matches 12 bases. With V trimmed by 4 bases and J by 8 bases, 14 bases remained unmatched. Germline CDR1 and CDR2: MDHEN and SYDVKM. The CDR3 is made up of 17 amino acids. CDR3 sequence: CASSYRDRGPYPPEAFF. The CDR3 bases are TGTGCCAGCAGTTACCGGGACAGGGGGCCCTATCCCCCCGAAGCTTTCTTT.

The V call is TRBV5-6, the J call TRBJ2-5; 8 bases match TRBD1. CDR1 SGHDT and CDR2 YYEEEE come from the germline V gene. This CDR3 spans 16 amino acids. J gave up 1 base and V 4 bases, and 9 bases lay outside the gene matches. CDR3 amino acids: CASSQIDRGSQETQYF. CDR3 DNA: TGTGCCAGCAGCCAAATCGACAGGGGATCCCAAGAGACCCAGTACTTC.

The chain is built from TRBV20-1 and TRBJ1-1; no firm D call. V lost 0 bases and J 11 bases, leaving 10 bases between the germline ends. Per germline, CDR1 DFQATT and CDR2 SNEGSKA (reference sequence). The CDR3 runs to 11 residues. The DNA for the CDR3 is TGCAGTGCTAGAGATTCCCCGGGGGCTTTCTTT. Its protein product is CSARDSPGAFF.

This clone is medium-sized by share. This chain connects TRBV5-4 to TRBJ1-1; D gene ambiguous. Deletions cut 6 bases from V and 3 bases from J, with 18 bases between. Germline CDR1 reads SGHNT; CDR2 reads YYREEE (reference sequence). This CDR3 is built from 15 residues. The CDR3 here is CASTQRSVVDTEAFF. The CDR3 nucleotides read TGTGCCAGCACCCAAAGGAGCGTAGTGGACACTGAAGCTTTCTTT.

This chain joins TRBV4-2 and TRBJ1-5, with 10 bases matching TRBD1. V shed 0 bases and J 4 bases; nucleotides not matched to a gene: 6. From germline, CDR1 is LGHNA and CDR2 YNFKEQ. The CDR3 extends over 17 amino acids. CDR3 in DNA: TGTGCCAGCAGCCAAGAATCGGGACAGGGGTCAAATCAGCCCCAGCATTTT. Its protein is CASSQESGQGSNQPQHF.

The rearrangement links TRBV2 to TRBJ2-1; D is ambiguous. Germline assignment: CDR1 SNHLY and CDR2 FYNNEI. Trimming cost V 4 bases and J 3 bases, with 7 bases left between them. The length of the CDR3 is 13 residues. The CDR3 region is CASSGGHYNEQFF. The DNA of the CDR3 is TGTGCCAGCAGTGGGGGTCACTACAATGAGCAGTTCTTC.